This T cell receptor beta chain was documented in a study of cytomegalovirus exposure and HLA in healthy donors. Whole-study findings and limits: In a later analysis, at a false discovery rate of 0.05, 16,951 TCR beta sequences were associated with HLA alleles. A missense variant in DCLRE1C was later tied to TCR beta V- and J-gene trimming. Reports described diagnosis of cytomegalovirus status by the classifier as highly specific and sensitive.

This clone was counted only a few times. Its specificity is unknown. The V and J ends lost 5 bases and 2 bases, in that order; junction bases with no gene match: 3. The CDR3 spans 14 residues. CDR1 and CDR2 (germline): SGDLS, YYNGEE. PCR amplification relied on 60 Vbeta primers (plus 13 Jbeta primers). Profiling relied on immunoSEQ multiplex PCR, and the TCRdb table lists in-frame clones only, not all of them. The table has about 210,000 clones, about 81% seen once. Sequences were obtained from PBMCs. This receptor was identified in a man between 40 and 49 years old in good health and CMV-seropositive. The chain links TRBV9 to TRBJ2-7; 11 bases map to TRBD1. This chain's CDR3 is CASSRTGGPYEQYF. The CDR3 DNA sequence: TGTGCCAGCAGTAGGACAGGGGGCCCCTACGAGCAGTACTTC.